This T cell receptor beta chain originates from a study of blood T cell repertoires in COVID-19. The CDR3 has 14 residues. Trimming took 6 bases from V and 4 from J; bases not matched to a gene: 8. Germline-derived CDR1 and CDR2 are MNHEY and SVGAGI. The table came from immunoSEQ multiplex PCR; TCRdb's copy has only in-frame clones and leaves some out. The sample includes 200,000 to 250,000 clones, about 83% seen only once; the top ten take around 1.3%. This rearrangement joins TRBV6-5 to TRBJ2-5; 7 nucleotides align to TRBD1. Sequenced input: peripheral blood. This TCR came from a young woman with COVID-19, enrolled during active disease. CDR3 DNA sequence: TGTGCCAGCAGAAAGGGCCAGGGGGTAGAGACCCAGTACTTC. Translating gives CASRKGQGVETQYF.